This T cell receptor beta chain was observed in a study of blood T cells in healthy people across ages. Study-level findings and limits: CMV status of donors was unknown, possibly confounding expanded clonotype changes. The recorded TCR beta diversity per million T cells decreased in a roughly linear manner with age.

Regarding this clonotype: Antigen unknown.

Investigators took around 10 milliliters of peripheral blood from every donor. Every sample gave at least 5 micrograms of total RNA when it was extracted. With a J-beta primer mix and a sample-barcoded 5' primer, a second PCR ran about 7 to 12 cycles. TCRdb called the 5' RACE reads again in MiXCR, with one record for every CDR3 protein. In the table there are 540,000 or so distinct CDR3 sequences, roughly 48% of which are singletons. This clonotype was sampled from an elderly man in good health. Sample: blood.

Here the CDR3 DNA reads TGTGCCAGCAGCAAGGACAGGGGGCCGAGTGGCTACACCTTC. This codes for CASSKDRGPSGYTF. V is TRBV6-5 and J is TRBJ1-2; TRBD1 aligns across 11 bases. Germline loops: CDR1 MNHEY, CDR2 SVGAGI. This CDR3 is built from 14 residues. The V segment lost 6 bases and the J segment 7 bases; nucleotides outside the gene matches: 7.